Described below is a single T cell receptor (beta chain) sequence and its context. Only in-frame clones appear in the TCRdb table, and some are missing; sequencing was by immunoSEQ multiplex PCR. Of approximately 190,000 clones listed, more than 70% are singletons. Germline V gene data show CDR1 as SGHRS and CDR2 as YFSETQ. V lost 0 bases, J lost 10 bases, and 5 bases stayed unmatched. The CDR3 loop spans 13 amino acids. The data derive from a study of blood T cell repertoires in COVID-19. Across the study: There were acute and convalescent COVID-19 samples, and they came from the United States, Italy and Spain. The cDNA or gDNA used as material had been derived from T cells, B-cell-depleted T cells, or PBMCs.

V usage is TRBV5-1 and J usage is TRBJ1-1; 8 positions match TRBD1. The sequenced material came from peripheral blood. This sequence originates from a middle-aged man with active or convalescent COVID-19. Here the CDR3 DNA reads TGCGCCAGCAGCTTGGACCAGGGGGCGGCAGCTTTCTTT. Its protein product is CASSLDQGAAAFF.